The 16 T cell receptor beta chains reported below all come from one sample, sequenced in a study of shared clonotypes between healthy human individuals. The naive CD8 fraction comprised CD45RO-negative cells positively selected for CCR7 and excluded terminally differentiated effector memory CD45RA+ cells. Generated by immunoSEQ multiplex PCR, the TCRdb table keeps only in-frame clones and is missing some. The top ten clones hold around 1.2% of a sample with some 2 million clones, about 95% of them seen once. Specimen: naive CD8+ T cells sorted from blood. Every receptor here comes from a man aged 18 to 35 in good health.

The chain carries TRBV13 and TRBJ1-2; a possible D gene is TRBD1 (5 bases). This CDR3 is built from 15 residues. Germline CDR1 PRHDT, CDR2 FYEKMQ (reference sequence). Deletions cut 1 base from V and 5 bases from J, with 14 bases between. CDR3 bases: TGTGCCAGCAGCTTAGAAGAACAGGCTACATATGGCTACACCTTC. It codes for CASSLEEQATYGYTF.

There are a few counts of this clone. Additional DNA sequences in this sample encode the identical CDR3. The chain employs TRBV6-5 and TRBJ2-1; weak D call: TRBD2 (6 bases). The CDR3 loop spans 16 amino acids. V was shortened by 0 bases and J by 0 bases, with 9 bases between the two germline ends. Germline V gives CDR1 MNHEY, CDR2 SVGAGI. CDR3 coding DNA: TGTGCCAGCAGTTACTCGGCGGGGAGCTCCTACAATGAGCAGTTCTTC. Its protein is CASSYSAGSSYNEQFF.

This chain joins TRBV4-1 and TRBJ1-1; tentatively, D is TRBD1 (6 bases). Germline lookup yields CDR1 MGHRA and CDR2 YSYEKL. The V gene lost 0 bases and the J gene lost 3 bases, with 11 bases spanning the gap. This CDR3 is built from 15 residues. As DNA, the CDR3 is TGCGCCAGCAGCCAAGACGTAGGGGGAGACACTGAAGCTTTCTTT. Encoded protein: CASSQDVGGDTEAFF.

The rearrangement links TRBV27 to TRBJ2-1; weak D call: TRBD1 (6 bases). CDR3 length equals 14 residues. V lost 6 bases to trimming and J lost 6 bases, with 15 bases between them. Germline-derived CDR1 and CDR2 are MNHEY and SMNVEV (reference sequence). CDR3 residues: CASRGQGSRNEQFF. CDR3 nucleotide sequence: TGTGCCAGCAGGGGGCAGGGGAGTCGCAATGAGCAGTTCTTC.

The chain has TRBV9 and TRBJ2-5; D gene unclear. Germline V gene sequence: CDR1 SGDLS, CDR2 YYNGEE. The germline V and J ends were trimmed by 3 bases and 3 bases, with 6 bases remaining between them. This CDR3 region has 12 residues. The CDR3 here is CASSGREETQYF. CDR3 sequence (DNA): TGTGCCAGCAGCGGAAGGGAAGAGACCCAGTACTTC.

V is TRBV5-1 and J is TRBJ2-3, with TRBD2 as a possible D gene (7 bases). CDR3 length: 14 amino acids. V dropped 1 base and J dropped 4 bases, with 10 bases sitting between them. Germline CDR1 and CDR2: SGHRS and YFSETQ. The CDR3: CASSLWGGPDTQYF. CDR3 in DNA: TGCGCCAGCAGCTTGTGGGGGGGCCCAGATACGCAGTATTTT.

V gene TRBV10-2 combines with J gene TRBJ1-2; weak D call: TRBD1 (5 bases). This CDR3 is built from 12 residues. Between the trimmed V and J ends, which lost 1 base and 8 bases, there was a span of 8 bases. The germline gives CDR1 WSHSY, CDR2 SAAADI. In DNA, the CDR3 is TGCGCCAGCAGTGAGTTCGGGGACGGCTACACCTTC. Protein sequence: CASSEFGDGYTF.

The chain combines TRBV30 with TRBJ1-2, with TRBD1 matching 9 bases. CDR1 GTSNPN and CDR2 SVGIG come from the germline V gene (reference sequence). The V segment lost 5 bases and the J segment 9 bases; nucleotides outside the gene matches: 7. CDR3 size: 12 residues. The CDR3 DNA sequence: TGTGCCTGGGCCTGGACAGGGGCGAGCTACACCTTC. Its protein is CAWAWTGASYTF.

The sample holds one count of this clone. CDR3 sequence reads: CSVVGTDRAGNTIYF. In DNA form, the CDR3 reads TGCAGCGTTGTGGGGACCGACAGGGCTGGAAACACCATATATTTT. This chain joins TRBV29-1 and TRBJ1-3; 7 bases fit TRBD1. Unmatched junction bases numbered 8, after V lost 4 bases and J lost 2 bases. Germline values: CDR1 SQVTM, CDR2 ANQGSEA. This CDR3 region has 15 residues.

This chain links TRBV27 with TRBJ2-3; D uncertain. V was shortened by 5 bases and J by 4 bases, with 10 bases between the two germline ends. CDR3 length: 13 amino acids. CDR1 is MNHEY and CDR2 is SMNVEV in the germline V gene (reference sequence). The CDR3 bases are TGTGCCAGCAGTCCAAATGGCGCAGATACGCAGTATTTT. It translates to CASSPNGADTQYF.

On this clone itself: Distinct nucleotide sequences in the sample also encode this CDR3. The genes are TRBV9 and TRBJ1-1; no clear D. The germline CDR1 and CDR2 sequences are SGDLS and YYNGEE. The CDR3 spans 13 residues. V was trimmed by 0 bases and J by 4 bases, leaving 7 bases between them. The CDR3 DNA reads TGTGCCAGCAGCGTAGATGTAGGCACTGAAGCTTTCTTT. Protein sequence: CASSVDVGTEAFF. Full variable domain (missing parts from reference TRBV9 and TRBJ1-1): DSGVTQTPKHLITATGQRVTLRCSPRSGDLSVYWYQQSLDQGLQFLIQYYNGEERAKGNILERFSAQQFPDLHSELNLSSLELGDSALYFCASSVDVGTEAFFGQGTRLTVV.

The V gene is TRBV15, the J gene TRBJ2-7; the D gene could be TRBD1 or TRBD2 (5 bases each). V gave up 0 bases and J gave up 3 bases, with 12 bases separating them. The germline V gene encodes CDR1 LNHNV and CDR2 YYDKDF (reference sequence). The length of the CDR3 is 15 residues. CDR3 loop: CATSRDLGRDYEQYF. DNA for the CDR3: TGTGCCACCAGCAGAGATTTGGGACGGGACTACGAGCAGTACTTC.

In DNA form, the CDR3 reads TGTGCCAGCAGTTACCATCAGAACACTGAAGCTTTCTTT. Protein: CASSYHQNTEAFF. The chain links TRBV6-5 to TRBJ1-1; no reliable D call. CDR3 length equals 13 residues. CDR1 is MNHEY and CDR2 is SVGAGI in the germline V gene. Trimming removed 2 bases from V and 1 base from J, with 5 bases in between.

The V gene is TRBV4-3, the J gene TRBJ2-7; the match to TRBD1 covers 8 bases. V shed 4 bases and J 9 bases; nucleotides not matched to a gene: 17. CDR1 is LGHNA and CDR2 is YSLEER in the germline V gene. The CDR3 has 16 amino acids. In nucleotides, the CDR3 is TGCGCCAGCAGCCCAGGACCGGACAGGGCCGCCCTTCCGCAGTACTTC. This sequence encodes CASSPGPDRAALPQYF.

This chain links TRBV6-6 with TRBJ2-3; 11 bases are a match to TRBD2. The CDR3 is 16 amino acids. Germline V CDR1 and CDR2: MNHNY, SVGAGI (reference sequence). The trim removed 2 bases at V and 2 bases at J, leaving 3 bases unmatched. For the CDR3, the DNA is TGTGCCAGCAGTTACCCACTAGCGGGGGCCACAGATACGCAGTATTTT. Amino acid sequence: CASSYPLAGATDTQYF.

The chain combines TRBV4-1 with TRBJ1-4; tentatively, D is TRBD1 (5 bases). Germline values: CDR1 MGHRA, CDR2 YSYEKL. The V end lost 1 base, the J end lost 5 bases, and 8 bases lay between the germline ends. This CDR3 spans 14 amino acids. This chain's CDR3 is CASSQGQLNEKLFF. The CDR3 DNA reads TGCGCCAGCAGCCAAGGACAGTTAAATGAAAAACTGTTTTTT.